Sequencing of this TCR beta chain was carried out in a study of blood T cell repertoires in COVID-19. Repertoires were generated with immunoSEQ multiplex PCR, while TCRdb's copy carries only in-frame clones and drops some. Counted here are about 46,000 clones, around 86% occurring once; the ten biggest clones make up 3% to 3.5%. This CDR3 contains 13 residues. Germline trimming cut 4 bases from V and 7 bases from J; bases unmatched to any gene: 5. Germline V gives CDR1 SGHVS, CDR2 FNYEAQ. The cohort comprised adults aged about 18 to 100 years residing in under 25 US areas. Recovery meant two consecutive negative NP/OP PCR tests, professional clearance, or resolved symptoms.

The chain uses TRBV7-6 and TRBJ2-7, with 9 nucleotides matching TRBD2. Sequences were obtained from PBMCs or T cells enriched from blood (not recorded which). The sequence was obtained from a woman between 45 and 65 years old who had recovered from COVID-19. As DNA, the CDR3 is TGTGCCAGCAGCTCCGGGACTAGCATGGAGCAGTACTTC. Protein product: CASSSGTSMEQYF. The full variable domain, rest sourced from reference TRBV7-6 and TRBJ2-7, is GAGVSQSPRYKVTKRGQDVALRCDPISGHVSLYWYRQALGQGPEFLTYFNYEAQQDKSGLPNDRFSAERPEGSISTLTIQRTEQRDSAMYRCASSSGTSMEQYFGPGTRLTVT.